This T cell receptor (beta chain) was obtained from a study of T cells in narcolepsy. Overall study: Donors had narcolepsy type 1 or type 2, or were healthy controls. Study results and caveats: Healthy controls reportedly lacked the autoreactive clonotypes serially found in patients' blood. Some memory CD4+ repertoires had no autoreactive clone sequences. Same-patient CSF and blood CD4+ T cell clonotypes included HCRT-specific and TRIB2-specific autoreactive ones.

V was pared by 0 bases and J by 9 bases, with 15 bases between. CDR1 MNHEY and CDR2 SVGAGI come from the germline V gene. CDR3 length equals 16 residues. Here immunoSEQ multiplex PCR was the method, and the copy in TCRdb shows in-frame clones only, minus some. The table includes tens of thousands of clones, roughly 83% detected once. Comment on this clone: Its antigen is not known.

The sample consisted of CD45RA- memory CD4+ T cells from PBMCs. This receptor was identified in a human donor with narcolepsy. The rearrangement links TRBV6-5 to TRBJ1-6; D unclear. Here the CDR3 DNA reads TGTGCCAGCAGTTACTCTCCTACTGTGCGGAGTTCACCCCTCCACTTT. Protein product: CASSYSPTVRSSPLHF.